This T cell receptor beta chain was sequenced in a study of blood T cell repertoires in COVID-19. About the study: Acute and convalescent COVID-19 specimens originated in the United States, Italy and Spain. T cells, B-cell-depleted T cells, or PBMCs supplied cDNA or gDNA.

One Seattle source followed patients from active infection through their disease course. Original handling: Estimation of nucleated cell counts was performed using reference gene primer amplification. Sequencing used immunoSEQ multiplex PCR; TCRdb keeps in-frame clones, though not all of them. That table supplies the V and J calls and clone size; D and trimming were determined from the DNA. The table lists about 64,000 clones, 88% of them singletons. This receptor was identified in an older woman with COVID-19, enrolled during active disease. Material: peripheral blood.

The CDR3: CAWTKEGPEAFF. Written as DNA, the CDR3 is TGTGCCTGGACAAAGGAGGGACCTGAAGCTTTCTTT. V and J are TRBV30 and TRBJ1-1; D possibly corresponds to TRBD1 (5 bases). The CDR3 consists of 12 residues. Trimming shortened V by 4 bases and J by 6 bases, and 12 bases separated the two germline ends. Germline lookup yields CDR1 GTSNPN and CDR2 SVGIG (reference sequence).